One sample yielded the 32 T cell receptor beta chains listed below, sequenced in a study of T cell repertoires in cytomegalovirus infection. Each CDR3 protein is one row after TCRdb ran MiXCR on the reads. This table has roughly 180,000 distinct CDR3 sequences, roughly 28% appearing once. What was sequenced was PBMCs. The receptor source for this set is a human donor in good health (CMV status not recorded). Some clones in this sample may be carry-over from other donors' samples.

CDR3 sequence: CASSLFGEDEQFF. The CDR3 bases are TGTGCCAGCAGCTTATTCGGCGAGGATGAGCAGTTCTTC. The chain carries TRBV7-9 and TRBJ2-1; D not resolved. From germline, CDR1 is SEHNR and CDR2 FQNEAQ (reference sequence). With 2 bases removed from V and 8 bases from J, the gap between germline ends came to 10 bases. The CDR3 covers 13 residues.

This sequence joins TRBV6-5 and TRBJ1-3; no clear D. The germline V and J ends were trimmed by 5 bases and 5 bases, with 13 bases remaining between them. Germline assignment: CDR1 MNHEY and CDR2 SVGAGI. The CDR3 is 14 amino acids. CDR3 protein: CASSLSGGRNTIYF. The CDR3 coding sequence is TGTGCCAGCAGTCTCTCGGGAGGGAGAAACACCATATATTTT.

This clonotype was picked up a small number of times. This chain uses TRBV6-1 with TRBJ1-2; unclear D gene. Germline values: CDR1 MNHNS, CDR2 SASEGT. CDR3 length: 14 amino acids. The ends were cut back, 0 bases at V and 12 bases at J, with 17 bases in the middle. In DNA, the CDR3 is TGTGCCAGCAGTGAAGCAAGCCGGTCTGGAATTGACACCTTC. This gives the protein CASSEASRSGIDTF.

This clonotype has just a few counts. This chain connects TRBV28 to TRBJ2-3; either TRBD1 or TRBD2 may supply D (5 bases each). V dropped 5 bases and J dropped 1 base, with 19 bases sitting between them. Germline V gives CDR1 MDHEN, CDR2 SYDVKM. CDR3 size: 17 residues. CDR3 in amino acids: CASSPGRGYSGTDTQYF. CDR3 coding DNA: TGTGCCAGCAGTCCGGGACGTGGATATAGTGGCACAGATACGCAGTATTTT.

This clonotype has at least ten counts. This chain uses TRBV7-2 with TRBJ1-1; D unclear. The germline V and J ends were trimmed by 5 bases and 0 bases, with 7 bases remaining between them. The CDR3 runs 13 residues. Germline V gene data show CDR1 as SGHTA and CDR2 as FQGNSA. In DNA, the CDR3 is TGTGCCAGCAGCCGGTTTCTGAACACTGAAGCTTTCTTT. Translating gives CASSRFLNTEAFF.

Concerning this clonotype itself: A much larger clone differs from this one at a single base, so this may be a read error. The rearrangement joins TRBV28 to TRBJ1-5, with D hard to call. This CDR3 is 15 amino acids long. The germline CDR1 and CDR2 sequences are MDHEN and SYDVKM. The V end lost 5 bases, the J end lost 6 bases, and 17 bases lay between the germline ends. The CDR3 DNA reads TGTGCCAGCAGTGGGGAAGAAGTAAGTACTCAGCCCCAGCATTTT. Its protein is CASSGEEVSTQPQHF.

This clonotype was seen only a few times. This chain uses TRBV5-6 with TRBJ2-3; D assignment may be TRBD1 or TRBD2 (5 bases each). The germline gives CDR1 SGHDT, CDR2 YYEEEE. Deletions cut 2 bases from V and 1 base from J, with 23 bases between. The CDR3 spans 19 residues. CDR3 residues: CASSLNARPGPRRTDTQYF. The CDR3 DNA follows: TGTGCCAGCAGCTTAAACGCGCGACCGGGACCGAGACGCACAGATACGCAGTATTTT.

The gene calls are TRBV2 and TRBJ1-1; D may be TRBD1 (5 bases). V lost 7 bases to trimming and J lost 0 bases, with 9 bases between them. Germline CDR1 SNHLY, CDR2 FYNNEI. The length of the CDR3 is 13 residues. This CDR3 is CASIWGVNTEAFF. The CDR3 DNA sequence: TGTGCCAGCATTTGGGGGGTGAACACTGAAGCTTTCTTT.

J is TRBJ2-7 and V is TRBV29-1; D is unclear. Germline V gives CDR1 SQVTM, CDR2 ANQGSEA. V was shortened by 7 bases and J by 2 bases, with 9 bases between the two germline ends. The CDR3 has 11 amino acids. This CDR3 is CSADIAYEQYF. The CDR3 DNA reads TGCAGCGCCGACATCGCCTACGAGCAGTACTTC.

This clonotype was seen only a few times. The genes are TRBV15 and TRBJ1-5; D unclear. The CDR3 totals 14 residues. Trimming stripped 8 bases from V and 2 bases from J, with 13 bases between. Germline-derived CDR1 and CDR2 are LNHNV and YYDKDF (reference sequence). The CDR3 DNA follows: TGTGCCACCGGACCGGACCGAGGCAATCAGCCCCAGCATTTT. It yields the protein CATGPDRGNQPQHF.

The CDR3 sequence is CASSDPGILGLKLFF. Written as DNA, the CDR3 is TGTGCCAGCAGTGACCCCGGGATACTTGGTCTAAAACTGTTTTTT. This sequence joins TRBV25-1 and TRBJ1-4; D unresolved. V was clipped by 3 bases and J by 10 bases, with 18 bases between them. CDR1 MGHDK and CDR2 SYGVNS come from the germline V gene. This CDR3 has 15 residues.

The rearrangement links TRBV6-4 to TRBJ2-3; TRBD2 might be the D (7 bases). This CDR3 region has 14 residues. Per germline, CDR1 MRHNA and CDR2 SNTAGT. Trimming took off 4 bases at V and 4 bases at J, with 12 bases between the two ends. CDR3 loop: CASSGGGASDTQYF. The CDR3 DNA reads TGTGCCAGCAGTGGTGGGGGGGCCTCAGATACGCAGTATTTT.

The V call is TRBV28, the J call TRBJ2-5, with D tentatively TRBD1 (6 bases). Trimming cost V 11 bases and J 3 bases, with 13 bases left between them. Germline-derived CDR1 and CDR2 are MDHEN and SYDVKM. This CDR3 has 12 residues. This CDR3 reads CAGAGVEETQYF. DNA of the CDR3: TGTGCCGGAGCAGGGGTGGAAGAGACCCAGTACTTC. The variable domain in full, with the rest retrieved from reference TRBV28 and TRBJ2-5, is DVKVTQSSRYLVKRTGEKVFLECVQDMDHENMFWYRQDPGLGLRLIYFSYDVKMKEKGDIPEGYSVSREKKERFSLILESASTNQTSMYLCAGAGVEETQYFGPGTRLLVL.

The rearrangement uses TRBV19 and TRBJ2-7; 7 positions match TRBD2. The CDR3 covers 15 residues. Per germline, CDR1 LNHDA and CDR2 SQIVND (reference sequence). The V segment lost 2 bases and the J segment 0 bases; nucleotides outside the gene matches: 4. The CDR3 sequence: CASSIRAGSSYEQYF. DNA for the CDR3: TGTGCCAGTAGTATAAGAGCGGGGAGCTCCTACGAGCAGTACTTC. Full variable domain (remainder filled in from reference TRBV19 and TRBJ2-7): DGGITQSPKYLFRKEGQNVTLSCEQNLNHDAMYWYRQDPGQGLRLIYYSQIVNDFQKGDIAEGYSVSREKKESFPLTVTSAQKNPTAFYLCASSIRAGSSYEQYFGPGTRLTVT.

This clonotype appeared many times. The V gene is TRBV7-2, the J gene TRBJ1-4; possibly TRBD1 for D (5 bases). Germline V gene sequence: CDR1 SGHTA, CDR2 FQGNSA. V lost 3 bases, J lost 5 bases, and 10 bases lay in between. The CDR3 contains 14 residues. The chain's CDR3 is CASSFGTLNEKLFF. The DNA for the CDR3 is TGTGCCAGCAGCTTCGGGACCCTGAATGAAAAACTGTTTTTT.

J is TRBJ2-5 and V is TRBV6-1, with D uncertain. CDR3 size: 15 residues. The V gene lost 1 base and the J gene lost 1 base, with 10 bases spanning the gap. Germline V gene sequence: CDR1 MNHNS, CDR2 SASEGT. CDR3 in DNA: TGTGCCAGCAGTGAAGTCAGAACACGCCAAGAGACCCAGTACTTC. Protein: CASSEVRTRQETQYF.

This clonotype has a handful of counts. The chain couples TRBV5-1 to TRBJ1-4; D remains unclear. V lost 0 bases to trimming and J lost 1 base, with 7 bases between them. The CDR3 has 15 residues. Germline V lookup: CDR1 SGHRS, CDR2 YFSETQ. CDR3 protein: CASSLGDITNEKLFF. CDR3 coding DNA: TGCGCCAGCAGCTTGGGCGACATAACTAATGAAAAACTGTTTTTT.

The chain combines TRBV5-1 with TRBJ2-1; 7 bases agree with TRBD1. Looked up from germline, CDR1 is SGHRS and CDR2 is YFSETQ. The CDR3 is 15 amino acids. Trimming cost V 3 bases and J 6 bases; bases outside gene matches: 9. The CDR3 nucleotides read TGCGCCAGCAGCTCGACGGACAGGCCAGGCAATGAGCAGTTCTTC. This translates into CASSSTDRPGNEQFF.

The chain joins TRBV12-3 or TRBV12-4 to TRBJ2-2, with no clear D. Trimming removed 5 bases at V and 7 bases at J, with 14 bases between. The CDR3 sequence is 14 residues long. The DNA for the CDR3 is TGTGCCAGCAGTCTTACGCTGGCAAACGGGGAGCTGTTTTTT. It encodes CASSLTLANGELFF.

This clonotype was seen at least ten times. In nucleotides, the CDR3 is TGTGCCAGCAGCTTAGACCCTAGCAGGGGCGTTGACTCTGGGGCCAACGTCCTGACTTTC. Amino acids: CASSLDPSRGVDSGANVLTF. The rearrangement uses TRBV11-2 and TRBJ2-6, with D maybe TRBD1 (6 bases). Germline CDR1 and CDR2: SGHAT and FQNNGV. The CDR3 runs to 20 residues. Trimming took 0 bases from V and 0 from J, leaving 18 bases between them.

This clonotype has at least ten counts. This sequence joins TRBV7-2 and TRBJ1-1; D unclear. Germline CDR1 is SGHTA and CDR2 is FQGNSA. This CDR3 is built from 14 residues. Deletions cut 5 bases from V and 3 bases from J, with 13 bases between. The CDR3 sequence is CASSLSDGYTEAFF. DNA of the CDR3: TGTGCCAGCAGCCTTTCCGACGGGTACACTGAAGCTTTCTTT.

The CDR3 loop is CASSLSPELFF. The CDR3 coding sequence is TGTGCCAGCAGTCTTTCCCCGGAGCTGTTTTTT. This chain joins TRBV12-3 or TRBV12-4 and TRBJ2-2, with D hard to call. The CDR3 is 11 amino acids. The germline V and J ends were trimmed by 5 bases and 10 bases, with 8 bases remaining between them.

V gene TRBV5-4 combines with J gene TRBJ2-5, with D possibly being TRBD2 (6 bases). The CDR3 is 14 amino acids. Germline V gene lookup returns CDR1 SGHNT and CDR2 YYREEE (reference sequence). The V and J ends lost 4 bases and 0 bases respectively, with 10 bases between them. The CDR3 DNA sequence: TGTGCCAGCAGCCCTCGGGGGTACCAAGAGACCCAGTACTTC. It yields the protein CASSPRGYQETQYF. Full variable domain (outside the CDR3, taken from reference TRBV5-4 and TRBJ2-5): ETGVTQSPTHLIKTRGQQVTLRCSSQSGHNTVSWYQQALGQGPQFIFQYYREEENGRGNFPPRFSGLQFPNYSSELNVNALELDDSALYLCASSPRGYQETQYFGPGTRLLVL.

At least ten counts were recorded for this clonotype. This chain links TRBV7-8 with TRBJ2-3; 10 bases align to TRBD2. This CDR3 has 18 residues. Germline values: CDR1 SGHVS, CDR2 FQNEAQ. V lost 5 bases and J lost 4; bases outside the gene matches: 15. The CDR3 nucleotides are TGTGCCAGCAGCCAAGGGGCTAGCGGGGGACGATCGGCAGATACGCAGTATTTT. Protein: CASSQGASGGRSADTQYF.

V gene TRBV7-2 combines with J gene TRBJ1-6, with D perhaps matching TRBD1 (5 bases). Germline lookup yields CDR1 SGHTA and CDR2 FQGNSA. The V end was cut by 1 base, the J end by 8 bases, with 15 bases between. The CDR3 contains 16 residues. This chain's CDR3 is CASSLEFTDTDSPLHF. CDR3 in DNA: TGTGCCAGCAGCTTAGAGTTCACGGACACCGATTCACCCCTCCACTTT.

This clonotype was seen many times. The chain has TRBV7-2 and TRBJ2-7; D unresolved. Looked up from germline, CDR1 is SGHTA and CDR2 is FQGNSA. V lost 5 bases, J lost 1 base, and 6 bases lay in between. This CDR3 comprises 12 residues. CDR3 region: CASSDDSYEQYF. In DNA, the CDR3 is TGTGCCAGCAGCGATGATTCCTACGAGCAGTACTTC.

This clonotype was seen ten or more times. The V gene is TRBV12-3 or TRBV12-4, the J gene TRBJ1-1, with D hard to call. The CDR3 totals 14 residues. V was pared by 3 bases and J by 4 bases, with 12 bases between. The CDR3 here is CASSFGSRGTEAFF. CDR3 bases: TGTGCCAGCAGTTTTGGCAGTCGGGGCACTGAAGCTTTCTTT.

This clonotype was seen more than once but under ten times. The chain uses TRBV11-2 and TRBJ2-4; D is unresolved. Germline V gene sequence: CDR1 SGHAT, CDR2 FQNNGV. This CDR3 region has 16 residues. V was clipped by 1 base and J by 0 bases, with 10 bases between them. This chain's CDR3 is CASSLGPHLAKNIQYF. The CDR3 DNA follows: TGTGCCAGCAGCTTAGGACCCCATCTAGCCAAAAACATTCAGTACTTC.

The V gene is TRBV9, the J gene TRBJ2-1; 10 bases agree with TRBD1. The CDR3 sequence is 15 residues long. Per the germline V gene, CDR1 is SGDLS and CDR2 is YYNGEE. The V gene end was trimmed by 4 bases and the J gene end by 8 bases; junction bases not matched to a gene: 9. CDR3 coding DNA: TGTGCCAGCAGCCCGCGGGACAGGGGTCGGCATGAGCAGTTCTTC. Translated, it gives CASSPRDRGRHEQFF.

V is TRBV7-2 and J is TRBJ1-2; 8 nucleotides line up with TRBD1. The germline CDR1 and CDR2 sequences are SGHTA and FQGNSA. V lost 7 bases to trimming and J lost 2 bases; unmatched junction nucleotides: 3. The CDR3 is 13 residues long. This CDR3 reads CASTRTGNYGYTF. CDR3 bases: TGTGCCAGCACCCGGACAGGGAACTATGGCTACACCTTC.

In its sample, this clonotype was seen a few times. The chain has TRBV6-4 and TRBJ2-1; 9 bases are a match to TRBD2. Germline CDR1 reads MRHNA; CDR2 reads SNTAGT. V trimming: 2 bases; J trimming: 4 bases; junction bases outside the gene matches: 3. CDR3 length equals 15 residues. CDR3 region: CASSDRSGGYNEQFF. Here the CDR3 DNA reads TGTGCCAGCAGTGACCGAAGCGGGGGGTACAATGAGCAGTTCTTC.

CDR3 in DNA: TGTGCCAGCAGTTACCTGGACAGGGTGCAGCCCCAGCATTTT. Residues: CASSYLDRVQPQHF. This chain joins TRBV6-2 or TRBV6-3 and TRBJ1-5; 8 positions agree with TRBD1. Trimming cost V 2 bases and J 7 bases; bases outside gene matches: 4. The germline CDR1 and CDR2 sequences are MNHEY and SVGEGT. The CDR3 extends over 14 amino acids.